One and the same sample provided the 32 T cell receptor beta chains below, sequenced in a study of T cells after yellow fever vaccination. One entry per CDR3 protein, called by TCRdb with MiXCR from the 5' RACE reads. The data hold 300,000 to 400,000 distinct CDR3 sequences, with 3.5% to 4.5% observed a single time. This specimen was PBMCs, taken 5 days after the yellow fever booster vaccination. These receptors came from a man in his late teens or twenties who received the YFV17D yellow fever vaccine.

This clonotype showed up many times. DNA for the CDR3: TGTGCCAGCAGTTTGGTCCCAGGGGCGGGTGAAAAACTGTTTTTT. It encodes CASSLVPGAGEKLFF. The V gene is TRBV6-6, the J gene TRBJ1-4, with D possibly being TRBD1 (6 bases). The CDR3 totals 15 residues. Germline V gene data show CDR1 as MNHNY and CDR2 as SVGAGI (reference sequence). V was pared by 4 bases and J by 7 bases, with 16 bases between.

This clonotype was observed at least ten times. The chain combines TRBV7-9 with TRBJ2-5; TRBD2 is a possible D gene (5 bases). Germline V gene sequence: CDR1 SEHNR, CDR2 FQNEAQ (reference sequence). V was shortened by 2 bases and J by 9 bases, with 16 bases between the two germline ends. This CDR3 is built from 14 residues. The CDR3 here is CASSLSSLPGAQYF. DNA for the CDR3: TGTGCCAGCAGCTTATCTTCCTTACCCGGGGCCCAGTACTTC.

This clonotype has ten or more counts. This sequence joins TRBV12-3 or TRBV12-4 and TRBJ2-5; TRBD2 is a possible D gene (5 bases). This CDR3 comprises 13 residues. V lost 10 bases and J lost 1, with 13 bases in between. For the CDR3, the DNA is TGTGCCACCTGGAGGACCGGCCAAGAGACCCAGTACTTC. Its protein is CATWRTGQETQYF.

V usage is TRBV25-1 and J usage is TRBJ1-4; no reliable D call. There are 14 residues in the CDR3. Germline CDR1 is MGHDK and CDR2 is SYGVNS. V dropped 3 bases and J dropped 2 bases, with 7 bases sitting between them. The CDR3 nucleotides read TGTGCCAGCAGTGAGGCATCTACTAATGAAAAACTGTTTTTT. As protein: CASSEASTNEKLFF.

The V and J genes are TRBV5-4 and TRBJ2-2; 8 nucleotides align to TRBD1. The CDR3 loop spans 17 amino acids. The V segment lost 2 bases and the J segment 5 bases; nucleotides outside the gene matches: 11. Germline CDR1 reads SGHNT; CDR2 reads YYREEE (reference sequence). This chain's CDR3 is CASSLGQGASRTGELFF. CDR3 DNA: TGTGCCAGCAGCTTAGGACAGGGTGCGTCTAGGACCGGGGAGCTGTTTTTT.

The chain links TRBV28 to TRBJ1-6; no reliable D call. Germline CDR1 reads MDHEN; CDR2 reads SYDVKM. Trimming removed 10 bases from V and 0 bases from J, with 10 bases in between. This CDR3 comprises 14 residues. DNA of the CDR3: TGTGCCACACAAGAAAGCTCCTATAATTCACCCCTCCACTTT. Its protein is CATQESSYNSPLHF.

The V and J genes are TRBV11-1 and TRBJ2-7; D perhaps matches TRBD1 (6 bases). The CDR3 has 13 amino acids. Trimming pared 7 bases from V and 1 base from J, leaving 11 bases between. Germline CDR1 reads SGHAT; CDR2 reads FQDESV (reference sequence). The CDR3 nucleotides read TGTGCCAGCAACACAGGGCCATCCTACGAGCAGTACTTC. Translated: CASNTGPSYEQYF. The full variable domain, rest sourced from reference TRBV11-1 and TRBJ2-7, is EAEVAQSPRYKITEKSQAVAFWCDPISGHATLYWYRQILGQGPELLVQFQDESVVDDSQLPKDRFSAERLKGVDSTLKIQPAELGDSAMYLCASNTGPSYEQYFGPGTRLTVT.

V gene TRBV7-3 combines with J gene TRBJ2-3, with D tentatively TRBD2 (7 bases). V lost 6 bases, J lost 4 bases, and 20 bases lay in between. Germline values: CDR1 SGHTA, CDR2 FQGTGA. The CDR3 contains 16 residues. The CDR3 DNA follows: TGTGCCAGCAGTGGGTTAGGAGGGGGGGCCGCAGATACGCAGTATTTT. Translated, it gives CASSGLGGGAADTQYF.

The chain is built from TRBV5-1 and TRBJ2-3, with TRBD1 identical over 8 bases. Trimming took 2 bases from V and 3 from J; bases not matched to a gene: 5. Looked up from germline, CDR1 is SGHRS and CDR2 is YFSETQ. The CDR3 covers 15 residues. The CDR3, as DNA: TGCGCCAGCAGCTTCACAGGGGGGCGGACAGATACGCAGTATTTT. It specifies CASSFTGGRTDTQYF.

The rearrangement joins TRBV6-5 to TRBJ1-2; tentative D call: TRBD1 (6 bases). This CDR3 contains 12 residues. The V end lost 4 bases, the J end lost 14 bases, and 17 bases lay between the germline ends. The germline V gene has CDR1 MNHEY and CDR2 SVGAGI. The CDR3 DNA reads TGTGCCAGCAGTTGGGGAACAGGGCCGGTGACCTTC. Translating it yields CASSWGTGPVTF.

DNA for the CDR3: TGCAGTGCTCTCCTCGGCACCTACGAGCAGTACGTC. Amino acid sequence: CSALLGTYEQYV. This sequence joins TRBV20-1 and TRBJ2-7; no reliable D call. Germline values: CDR1 DFQATT, CDR2 SNEGSKA (reference sequence). Trimming left V 5 bases short and J 2 bases short, with 10 bases between. The CDR3 loop spans 12 amino acids.

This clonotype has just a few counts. The CDR3 DNA sequence: TGTGCCATCAGTGAGGTGGGGTCCCGCGAGCAGTACGTC. Its protein product is CAISEVGSREQYV. The chain joins TRBV10-3 to TRBJ2-7; D gene ambiguous. V lost 2 bases, J lost 6 bases, and 11 bases lay in between. CDR1 and CDR2 from the germline V gene are ENHRY and SYGVKD. The CDR3 loop spans 13 amino acids.

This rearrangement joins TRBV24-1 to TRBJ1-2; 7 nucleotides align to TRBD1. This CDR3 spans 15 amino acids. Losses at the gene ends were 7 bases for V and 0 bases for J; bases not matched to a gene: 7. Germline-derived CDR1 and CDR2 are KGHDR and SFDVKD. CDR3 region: CATSDRQGANYGYTF. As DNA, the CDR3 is TGTGCCACCAGCGACCGACAGGGAGCTAACTATGGCTACACCTTC.

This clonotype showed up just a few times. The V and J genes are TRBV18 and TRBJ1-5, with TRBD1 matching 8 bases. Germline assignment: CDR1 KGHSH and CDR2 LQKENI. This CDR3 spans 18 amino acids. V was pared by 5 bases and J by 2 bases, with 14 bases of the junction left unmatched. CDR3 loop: CASSWGRGRQFRNQPQHF. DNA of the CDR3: TGTGCCAGCTCATGGGGCAGGGGGCGTCAGTTTCGCAATCAGCCCCAGCATTTT.

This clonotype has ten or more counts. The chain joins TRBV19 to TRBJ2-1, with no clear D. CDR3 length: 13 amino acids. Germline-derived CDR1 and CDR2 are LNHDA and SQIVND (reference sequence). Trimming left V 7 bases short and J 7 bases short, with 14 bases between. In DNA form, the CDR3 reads TGTGCCAGTACAGCAAGCCGGTCTAATGAGCAGTTCTTC. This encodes CASTASRSNEQFF.

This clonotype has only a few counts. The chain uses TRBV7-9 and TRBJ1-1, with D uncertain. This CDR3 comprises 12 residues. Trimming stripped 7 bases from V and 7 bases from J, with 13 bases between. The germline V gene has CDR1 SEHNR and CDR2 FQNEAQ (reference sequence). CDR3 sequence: CASTSSQFEAFF. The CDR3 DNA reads TGTGCCAGCACCTCGTCCCAGTTTGAAGCTTTCTTT.

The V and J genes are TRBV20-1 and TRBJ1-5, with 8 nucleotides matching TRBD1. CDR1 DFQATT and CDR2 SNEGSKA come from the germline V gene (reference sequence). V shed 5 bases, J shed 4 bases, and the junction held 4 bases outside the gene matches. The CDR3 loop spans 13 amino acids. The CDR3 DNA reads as TGCAGTGCTCAACAGGGGGGGAATCAGCCCCAGCATTTT. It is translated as CSAQQGGNQPQHF.

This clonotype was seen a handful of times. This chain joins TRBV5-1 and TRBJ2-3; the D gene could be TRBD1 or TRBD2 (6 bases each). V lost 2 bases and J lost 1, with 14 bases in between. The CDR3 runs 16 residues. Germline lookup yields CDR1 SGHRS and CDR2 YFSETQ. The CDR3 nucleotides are TGCGCCAGCAGCTTACCGGGGGCGCGGGGCACAGATACGCAGTATTTT. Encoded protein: CASSLPGARGTDTQYF.

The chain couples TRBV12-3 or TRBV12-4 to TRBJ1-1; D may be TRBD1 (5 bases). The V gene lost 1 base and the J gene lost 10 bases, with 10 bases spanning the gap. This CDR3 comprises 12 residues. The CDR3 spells CASSLVGGVAFF. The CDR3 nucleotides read TGTGCCAGCAGTTTAGTCGGGGGGGTAGCTTTCTTT.

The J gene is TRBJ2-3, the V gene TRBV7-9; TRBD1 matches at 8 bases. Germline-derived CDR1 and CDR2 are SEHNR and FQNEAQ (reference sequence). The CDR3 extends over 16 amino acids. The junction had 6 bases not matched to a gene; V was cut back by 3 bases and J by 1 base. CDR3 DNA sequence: TGTGCCAGCAGCTTGGGCCACAGGGGGGGCACAGATACGCAGTATTTT. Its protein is CASSLGHRGGTDTQYF.

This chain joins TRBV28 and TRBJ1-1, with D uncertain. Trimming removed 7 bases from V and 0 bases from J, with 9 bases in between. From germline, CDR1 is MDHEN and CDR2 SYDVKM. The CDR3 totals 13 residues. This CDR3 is CASKRRLNTEAFF. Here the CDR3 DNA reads TGTGCCAGCAAGAGGCGGTTGAACACTGAAGCTTTCTTT. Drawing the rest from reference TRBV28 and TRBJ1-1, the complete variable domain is DVKVTQSSRYLVKRTGEKVFLECVQDMDHENMFWYRQDPGLGLRLIYFSYDVKMKEKGDIPEGYSVSREKKERFSLILESASTNQTSMYLCASKRRLNTEAFFGQGTRLTVV.

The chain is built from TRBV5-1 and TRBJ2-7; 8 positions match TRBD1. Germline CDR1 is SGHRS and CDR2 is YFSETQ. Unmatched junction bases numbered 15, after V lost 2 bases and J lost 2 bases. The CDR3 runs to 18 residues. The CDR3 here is CASSLTWAGGPVAYEQYF. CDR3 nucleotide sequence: TGCGCCAGCAGCTTAACTTGGGCAGGGGGCCCGGTAGCCTACGAGCAGTACTTC. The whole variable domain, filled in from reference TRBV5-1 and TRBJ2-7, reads KAGVTQTPRYLIKTRGQQVTLSCSPISGHRSVSWYQQTPGQGLQFLFEYFSETQRNKGNFPGRFSGRQFSNSRSEMNVSTLELGDSALYLCASSLTWAGGPVAYEQYFGPGTRLTVT.

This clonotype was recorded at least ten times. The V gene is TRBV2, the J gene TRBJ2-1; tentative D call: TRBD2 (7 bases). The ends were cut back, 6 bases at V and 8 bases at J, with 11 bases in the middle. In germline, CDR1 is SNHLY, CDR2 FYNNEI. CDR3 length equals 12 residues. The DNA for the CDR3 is TGTGCCAGCAGGAGGGGGGGGGATGAGCAGTTCTTC. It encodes CASRRGGDEQFF.

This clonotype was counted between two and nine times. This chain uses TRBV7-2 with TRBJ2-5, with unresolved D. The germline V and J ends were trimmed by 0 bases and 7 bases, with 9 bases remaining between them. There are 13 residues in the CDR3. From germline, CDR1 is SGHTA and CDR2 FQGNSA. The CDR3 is CASSLAGFGTQYF. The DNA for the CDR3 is TGTGCCAGCAGCTTAGCGGGGTTTGGGACCCAGTACTTC.

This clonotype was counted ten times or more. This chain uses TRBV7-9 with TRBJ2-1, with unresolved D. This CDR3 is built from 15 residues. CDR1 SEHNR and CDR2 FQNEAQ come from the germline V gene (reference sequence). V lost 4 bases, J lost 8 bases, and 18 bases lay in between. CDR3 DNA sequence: TGTGCCAGCAGCTCGAAGCTAGATGTAATCCATGAGCAGTTCTTC. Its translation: CASSSKLDVIHEQFF.

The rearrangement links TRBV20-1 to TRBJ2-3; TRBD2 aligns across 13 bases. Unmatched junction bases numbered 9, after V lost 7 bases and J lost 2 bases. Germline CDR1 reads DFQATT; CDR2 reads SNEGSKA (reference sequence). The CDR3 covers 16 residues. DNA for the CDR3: TGCAGTGTTTGGGCGGGACTAGCGGGGATCACAGATACGCAGTATTTT. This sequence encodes CSVWAGLAGITDTQYF.

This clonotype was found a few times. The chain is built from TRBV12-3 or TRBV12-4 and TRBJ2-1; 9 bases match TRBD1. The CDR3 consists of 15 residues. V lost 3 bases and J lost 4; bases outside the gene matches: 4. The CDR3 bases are TGTGCCAGCAGTTTTGGACAGGGGTTATACAATGAGCAGTTCTTC. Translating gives CASSFGQGLYNEQFF.

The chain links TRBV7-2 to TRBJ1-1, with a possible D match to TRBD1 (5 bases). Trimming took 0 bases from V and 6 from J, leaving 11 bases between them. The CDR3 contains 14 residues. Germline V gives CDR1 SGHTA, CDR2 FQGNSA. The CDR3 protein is CASSLAGGSPEAFF. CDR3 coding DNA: TGTGCCAGCAGCTTAGCGGGGGGTAGCCCTGAAGCTTTCTTT.

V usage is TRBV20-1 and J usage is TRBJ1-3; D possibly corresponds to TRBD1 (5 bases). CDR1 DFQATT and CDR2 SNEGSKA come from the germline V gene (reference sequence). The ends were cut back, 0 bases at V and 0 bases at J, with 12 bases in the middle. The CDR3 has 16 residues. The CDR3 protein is CSARDVQVHSGNTIYF. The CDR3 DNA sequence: TGCAGTGCTAGAGATGTACAGGTCCACTCTGGAAACACCATATATTTT.

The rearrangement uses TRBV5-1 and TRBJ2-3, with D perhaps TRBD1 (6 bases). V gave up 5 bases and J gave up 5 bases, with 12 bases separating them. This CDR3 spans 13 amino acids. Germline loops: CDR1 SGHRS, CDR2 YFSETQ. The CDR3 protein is CASRQGQEDTQYF. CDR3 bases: TGCGCCAGCAGACAGGGTCAAGAAGATACGCAGTATTTT.

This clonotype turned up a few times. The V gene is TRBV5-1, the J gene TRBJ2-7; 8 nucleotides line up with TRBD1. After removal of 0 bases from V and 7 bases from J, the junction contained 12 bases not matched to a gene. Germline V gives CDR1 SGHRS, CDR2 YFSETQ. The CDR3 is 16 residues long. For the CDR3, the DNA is TGCGCCAGCAGCTTGGAGGACAGGGAGCTTTGGGGGGAGCAGTACGTC. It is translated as CASSLEDRELWGEQYV.

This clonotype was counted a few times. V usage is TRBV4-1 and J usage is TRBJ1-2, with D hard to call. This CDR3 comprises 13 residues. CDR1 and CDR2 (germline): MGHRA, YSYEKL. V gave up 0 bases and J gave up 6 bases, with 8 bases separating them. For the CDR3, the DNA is TGCGCCAGCAGCCAAGATCCGGGAGATGGCTACACCTTC. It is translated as CASSQDPGDGYTF.